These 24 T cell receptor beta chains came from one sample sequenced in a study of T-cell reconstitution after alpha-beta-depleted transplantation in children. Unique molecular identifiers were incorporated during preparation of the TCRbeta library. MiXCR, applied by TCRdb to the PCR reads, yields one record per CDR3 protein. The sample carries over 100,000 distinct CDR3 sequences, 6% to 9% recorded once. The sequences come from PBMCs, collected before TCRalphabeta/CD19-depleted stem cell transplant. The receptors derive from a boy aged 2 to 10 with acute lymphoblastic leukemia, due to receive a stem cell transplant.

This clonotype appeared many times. DNA for the CDR3: TGTGCCAGCAGTTCCCTAATAGCGGGGGCCGGGTTAGATACGCAGTATTTT. Protein sequence: CASSSLIAGAGLDTQYF. The chain has TRBV27 and TRBJ2-3, with 9 bases lining up with TRBD2. Germline-derived CDR1 and CDR2 are MNHEY and SMNVEV (reference sequence). J gave up 5 bases and V 4 bases, and 13 bases lay outside the gene matches. The length of the CDR3 is 17 residues.

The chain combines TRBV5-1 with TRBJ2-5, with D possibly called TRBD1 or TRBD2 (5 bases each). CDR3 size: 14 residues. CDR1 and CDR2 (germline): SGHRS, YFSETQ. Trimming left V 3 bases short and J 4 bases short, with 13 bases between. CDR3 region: CASSSSGRGETQYF. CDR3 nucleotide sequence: TGCGCCAGCAGCTCCTCAGGGAGAGGAGAGACCCAGTACTTC.

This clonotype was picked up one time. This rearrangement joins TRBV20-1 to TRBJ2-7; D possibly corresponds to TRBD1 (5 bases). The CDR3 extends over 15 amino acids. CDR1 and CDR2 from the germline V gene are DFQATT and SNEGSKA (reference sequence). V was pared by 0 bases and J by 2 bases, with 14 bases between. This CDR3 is CSARDRWGRAYEQYF. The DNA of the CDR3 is TGCAGTGCTAGAGATCGGTGGGGCAGGGCCTACGAGCAGTACTTC.

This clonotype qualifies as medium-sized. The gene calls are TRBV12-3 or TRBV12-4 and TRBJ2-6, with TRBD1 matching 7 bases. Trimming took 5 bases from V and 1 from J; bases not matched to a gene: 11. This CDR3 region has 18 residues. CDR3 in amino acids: CASSDKGALGSGANVLTF. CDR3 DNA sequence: TGTGCCAGCAGTGACAAGGGGGCGTTGGGGTCTGGGGCCAACGTCCTGACTTTC.

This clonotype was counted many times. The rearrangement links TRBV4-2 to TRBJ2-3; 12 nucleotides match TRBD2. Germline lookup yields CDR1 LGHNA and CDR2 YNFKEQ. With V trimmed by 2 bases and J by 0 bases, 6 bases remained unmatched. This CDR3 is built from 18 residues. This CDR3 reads CASSQIAGTSGSTDTQYF. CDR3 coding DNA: TGTGCCAGCAGCCAAATCGCCGGGACTAGCGGGAGCACAGATACGCAGTATTTT.

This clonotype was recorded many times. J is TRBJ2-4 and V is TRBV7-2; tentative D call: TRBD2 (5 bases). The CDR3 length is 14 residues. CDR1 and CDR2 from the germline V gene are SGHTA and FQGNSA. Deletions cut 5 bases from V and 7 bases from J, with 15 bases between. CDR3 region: CASSPGDYKNIQYF. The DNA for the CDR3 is TGTGCCAGCAGCCCTGGAGACTACAAGAACATTCAGTACTTC.

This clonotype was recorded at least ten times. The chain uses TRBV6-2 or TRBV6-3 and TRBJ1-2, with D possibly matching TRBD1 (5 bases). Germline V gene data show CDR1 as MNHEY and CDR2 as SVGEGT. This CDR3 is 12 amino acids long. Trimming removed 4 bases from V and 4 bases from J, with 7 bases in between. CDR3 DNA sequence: TGTGCCAGCAGTTCACAGGTCTATGGCTACACCTTC. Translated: CASSSQVYGYTF.

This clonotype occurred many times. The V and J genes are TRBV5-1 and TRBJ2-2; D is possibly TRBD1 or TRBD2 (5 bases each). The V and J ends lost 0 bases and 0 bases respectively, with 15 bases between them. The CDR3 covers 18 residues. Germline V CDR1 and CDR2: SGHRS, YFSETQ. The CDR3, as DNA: TGCGCCAGCAGCTTGGTCGGGACCCCAACCGCGAACACCGGGGAGCTGTTTTTT. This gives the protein CASSLVGTPTANTGELFF.

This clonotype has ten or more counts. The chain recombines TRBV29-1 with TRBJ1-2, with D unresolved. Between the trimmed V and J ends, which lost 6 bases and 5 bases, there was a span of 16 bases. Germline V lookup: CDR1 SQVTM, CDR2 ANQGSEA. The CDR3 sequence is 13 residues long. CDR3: CSVAHRGGYGYTF. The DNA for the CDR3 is TGCAGCGTGGCCCACCGGGGAGGGTATGGCTACACCTTC.

The CDR3 region has the DNA TGTGCCAGCAGCTTCAGCGGGACAGGGAGAACCGGGGAGCTGTTTTTT. The encoded protein is CASSFSGTGRTGELFF. The chain joins TRBV7-9 to TRBJ2-2; 9 nucleotides agree with TRBD1. The CDR3 is made up of 16 amino acids. Per the germline V gene, CDR1 is SEHNR and CDR2 is FQNEAQ (reference sequence). V gave up 3 bases and J gave up 5 bases; unmatched junction bases: 7.

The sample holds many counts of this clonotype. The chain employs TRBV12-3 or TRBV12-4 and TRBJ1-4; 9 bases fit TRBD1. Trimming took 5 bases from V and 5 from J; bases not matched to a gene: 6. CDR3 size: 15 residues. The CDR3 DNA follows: TGTGCCAGCAGTCTGCACAGGGGGCGAAATGAAAAACTGTTTTTT. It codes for CASSLHRGRNEKLFF.

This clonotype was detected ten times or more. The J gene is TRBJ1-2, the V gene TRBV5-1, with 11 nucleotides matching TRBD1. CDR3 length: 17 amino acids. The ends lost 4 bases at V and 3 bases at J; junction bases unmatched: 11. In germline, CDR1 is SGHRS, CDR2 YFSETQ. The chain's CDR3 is CASSPGTGGRADYGYTF. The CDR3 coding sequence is TGCGCCAGCAGCCCGGGGACAGGGGGTCGGGCGGACTATGGCTACACCTTC.

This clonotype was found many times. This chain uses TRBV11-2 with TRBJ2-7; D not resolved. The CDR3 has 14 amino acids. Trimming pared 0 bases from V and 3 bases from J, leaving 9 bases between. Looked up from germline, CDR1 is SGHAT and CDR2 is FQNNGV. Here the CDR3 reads CASSLDNSYYEQYF. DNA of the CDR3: TGTGCCAGCAGCTTAGATAACAGCTACTACGAGCAGTACTTC.

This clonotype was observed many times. CDR3 DNA: TGTGCCAGCAGCTACCCAGGGGGATCCTATAATTCACCCCTCCACTTT. It is translated as CASSYPGGSYNSPLHF. The gene calls are TRBV28 and TRBJ1-6; 7 bases fit TRBD1. J was trimmed by 1 base and V by 6 bases; bases with no gene match: 6. The germline V gene has CDR1 MDHEN and CDR2 SYDVKM. The CDR3 is made up of 16 amino acids.

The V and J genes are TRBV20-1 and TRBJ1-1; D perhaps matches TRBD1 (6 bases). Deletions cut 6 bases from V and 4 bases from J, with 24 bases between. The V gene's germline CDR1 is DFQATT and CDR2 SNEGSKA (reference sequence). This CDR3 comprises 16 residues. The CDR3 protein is CSAMRGGGSWITEAFF. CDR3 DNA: TGCAGTGCCATGAGGGGGGGGGGCAGTTGGATCACTGAAGCTTTCTTT.

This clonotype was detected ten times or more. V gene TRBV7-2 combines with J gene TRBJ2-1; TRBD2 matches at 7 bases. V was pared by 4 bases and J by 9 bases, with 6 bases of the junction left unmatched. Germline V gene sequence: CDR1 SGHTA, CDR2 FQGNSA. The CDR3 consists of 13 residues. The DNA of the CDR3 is TGTGCCAGCAGCTCCAGACTAGCTGGTGAGCAGTTCTTC. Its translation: CASSSRLAGEQFF.

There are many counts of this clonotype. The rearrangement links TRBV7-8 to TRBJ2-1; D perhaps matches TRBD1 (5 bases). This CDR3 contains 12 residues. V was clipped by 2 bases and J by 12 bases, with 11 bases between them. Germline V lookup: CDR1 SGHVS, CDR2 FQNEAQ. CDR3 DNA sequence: TGTGCCAGCAGCTTATATCTCACAGGGCAGTTCTTC. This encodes CASSLYLTGQFF.

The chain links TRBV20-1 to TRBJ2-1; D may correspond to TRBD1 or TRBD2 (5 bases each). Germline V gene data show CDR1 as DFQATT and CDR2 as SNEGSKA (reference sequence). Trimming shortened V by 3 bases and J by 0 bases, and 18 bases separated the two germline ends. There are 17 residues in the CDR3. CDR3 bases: TGCAGTGCTAGGGACCCCCGACCAGGGAGCTCCTACAATGAGCAGTTCTTC. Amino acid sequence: CSARDPRPGSSYNEQFF.

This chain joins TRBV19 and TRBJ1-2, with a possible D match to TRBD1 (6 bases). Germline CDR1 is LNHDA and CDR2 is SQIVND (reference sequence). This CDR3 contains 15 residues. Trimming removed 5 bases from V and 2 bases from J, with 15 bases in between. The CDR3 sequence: CASSAPGHFNYGYTF. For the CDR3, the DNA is TGTGCCAGTAGTGCTCCGGGACATTTCAACTATGGCTACACCTTC.

CDR3 DNA sequence: TGCAGTGCTAGAGATCGGCGGCTAGCGGGTGGCGAGCAGTACTTC. Protein product: CSARDRRLAGGEQYF. The V gene is TRBV20-1, the J gene TRBJ2-7, with TRBD2 matching over 8 bases. J was trimmed by 6 bases and V by 0 bases; bases with no gene match: 10. The V gene's germline CDR1 is DFQATT and CDR2 SNEGSKA (reference sequence). The CDR3 extends over 15 amino acids.

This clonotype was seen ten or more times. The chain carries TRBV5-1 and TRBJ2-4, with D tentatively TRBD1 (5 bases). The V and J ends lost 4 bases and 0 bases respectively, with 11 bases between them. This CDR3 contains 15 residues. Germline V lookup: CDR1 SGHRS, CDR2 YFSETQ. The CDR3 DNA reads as TGCGCCAGCAGCCTCCCGACAGTAGCCAAAAACATTCAGTACTTC. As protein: CASSLPTVAKNIQYF.

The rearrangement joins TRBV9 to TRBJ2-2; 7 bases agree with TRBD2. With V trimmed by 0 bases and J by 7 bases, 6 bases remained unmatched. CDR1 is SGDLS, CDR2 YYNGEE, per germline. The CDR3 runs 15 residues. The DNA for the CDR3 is TGTGCCAGCAGCGTAGTCGGGGGGTATGTCGGGGAGCTGTTTTTT. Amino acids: CASSVVGGYVGELFF.

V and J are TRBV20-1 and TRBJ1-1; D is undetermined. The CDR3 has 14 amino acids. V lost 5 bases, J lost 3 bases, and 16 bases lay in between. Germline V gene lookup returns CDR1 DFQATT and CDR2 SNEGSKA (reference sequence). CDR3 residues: CSALPGSLDTEAFF. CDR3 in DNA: TGCAGTGCTCTCCCAGGTTCTCTGGACACTGAAGCTTTCTTT.

Written as DNA, the CDR3 is TGCGCCAGCAGCCAAGGGTACCATGAAGCTTTCTTT. Protein sequence: CASSQGYHEAFF. The rearrangement links TRBV4-1 to TRBJ1-1; D unclear. V was cut by 1 base and J by 7 bases, with 7 bases left in between. CDR1 is MGHRA and CDR2 is YSYEKL in the germline V gene. The CDR3 has 12 amino acids.